The next 16 T cell receptor beta chains were all read from a single sample in a study of T cells in women clearing cervical HPV infection. The assay was immunoSEQ multiplex PCR, and TCRdb's table has in-frame clones only and misses some. This specimen shows some 40,000 clones; the ten leading clones hold around 6%. The specimen was blood buffy coat. Receptor source: a woman between 18 and 69 years old with a cervical HPV16 infection that either progressed to CIN3+ or cleared (not recorded which).

Turning to this clone: The read stops 3 residues short of the end of the CDR3; the missing end is completed from the germline J gene. The chain employs TRBV7-9 and TRBJ1-2; no definite D call. The CDR3 consists of 12 residues. CDR1 and CDR2 from the germline V gene are SEHNR and FQNEAQ (reference sequence). The DNA read from the CDR3 is TGTGCCAGCAGCGGGTGGGCTTCCGAC. Its protein is CASSGWASD. The entire CDR3 is CASSGWASDYTF.

As to this clone: The read stops 3 residues short of the end of the CDR3; the missing end is completed from the germline J gene. The rearrangement joins TRBV12-3 or TRBV12-4 to TRBJ2-5, with TRBD2 matching 7 bases. V gave up 6 bases and J gave up 5 bases; unmatched junction bases: 15. The CDR3 is 16 amino acids. The chain's CDR3 is CASSARRALGGETQYF. The covered CDR3 bases are TGTGCCAGCAGCGCCAGGAGGGCCCTCGGGGGGGAGACC.

CDR3 bases read: TGTGCCAGCTCACCGGATCTAGCGGGAGATACG. Its protein is CASSPDLAGDT. The entire CDR3 protein reads CASSPDLAGDTQYF. The rearrangement links TRBV18 to TRBJ2-3, with 8 bases identical to TRBD2. The CDR3 end falls 3 residues outside the read, so it is completed with the germline J gene. J was trimmed by 5 bases and V by 3 bases; bases with no gene match: 4. There are 14 residues in the CDR3. CDR1 is KGHSH and CDR2 is LQKENI in the germline V gene.

Concerning this clone itself: The read ends 3 residues early relative to the CDR3; the germline J gene fills the gap. The rearrangement uses TRBV28 and TRBJ2-7; 7 nucleotides line up with TRBD1. The CDR3 loop spans 15 amino acids. J lost 0 bases, V lost 5 bases, and 7 bases had no gene match. Germline lookup yields CDR1 MDHEN and CDR2 SYDVKM. Incomplete CDR3 DNA: TGTGCCAGCAGTCGAGGGGGCGAGAGCTCCTACGAG. Protein product: CASSRGGESSYE. The CDR3 in full is CASSRGGESSYEQYF.

Comment on this clone: The read is 3 residues too short to cover the CDR3 end, so that end is filled in from the germline J gene. This sample includes further DNA sequences coding for the same CDR3. The chain links TRBV7-3 to TRBJ1-3; possible D gene TRBD1, 5 bases. Germline CDR1 reads SGHTA; CDR2 reads FQGTGA. Trimming left V 6 bases short and J 0 bases short, with 12 bases between. This CDR3 has 15 residues. CDR3 DNA (partial): TGTGCCAGCAGTCATCCTCAGGGCTCTGGAAACACC. Residues: CASSHPQGSGNT. The whole CDR3 protein reads CASSHPQGSGNTIYF.

The CDR3 reads CASSSSGGKLQETQYF. CDR3 DNA (partial): TGTGCCAGCAGCTCCAGTGGGGGGAAGCTACAAGAGACG. The genes are TRBV7-6 and TRBJ2-3, with D possibly being TRBD2 (6 bases). The read terminates 3 residues ahead of where the CDR3 ends, so the germline J gene completes it. Germline V lookup: CDR1 SGHVS, CDR2 FNYEAQ. The CDR3 totals 16 residues.

This clone shows up as large by frequency. The DNA ends 3 residues before the CDR3 does, and the rest of the CDR3 is filled in from the germline J gene. V usage is TRBV5-1 and J usage is TRBJ1-2; D is perhaps TRBD1 (6 bases). The CDR3 covers 14 residues. V lost 0 bases and J lost 3, with 9 bases in between. The germline CDR1 and CDR2 sequences are SGHRS and YFSETQ. The sequenced CDR3 bases are TGCGCCAGCAGCTTGGAGGGGGTCGACTATGGC. Protein: CASSLEGVDYG. The entire CDR3 is CASSLEGVDYGYTF.

Concerning this clone: The CDR3 is cut off 3 residues early in the read; its end comes from the germline J gene. The chain carries TRBV5-1 and TRBJ2-2, with 7 bases aligning to TRBD1. The CDR3 sequence is 15 residues long. Germline CDR1 reads SGHRS; CDR2 reads YFSETQ. Germline trimming cut 4 bases from V and 7 bases from J; bases unmatched to any gene: 10. The CDR3 spells CASSTQTGLIGELFF. CDR3 DNA (partial): TGCGCCAGCAGCACCCAGACAGGGTTGATCGGGGAG.

This clone is labeled medium-sized based on frequency. The CDR3 end is not reached by the read, which stops 3 residues before it; the germline J gene fills it in. This rearrangement joins TRBV2 to TRBJ2-7, with TRBD1 matching over 7 bases. The length of the CDR3 is 15 residues. V shed 6 bases and J 0 bases; nucleotides not matched to a gene: 8. CDR1 is SNHLY and CDR2 is FYNNEI in the germline V gene. The sequenced part of the CDR3 DNA is TGTGCCAGCAGGGGGACAGAGCATCGCTCCTACGAG. This sequence encodes CASRGTEHRSYE. The whole CDR3 sequence is CASRGTEHRSYEQYF.

Worth noting for this clone: The CDR3 extends 3 residues past the end of the read, so its final part is completed from the germline J gene. V is TRBV2 and J is TRBJ2-3, with 11 positions matching TRBD2. V dropped 8 bases and J dropped 2; count of bases not matched to a gene: 3. The CDR3 is 14 amino acids. Germline V lookup: CDR1 SNHLY, CDR2 FYNNEI. The CDR3 loop reads CASQLAGATDTQYF. Partial CDR3 DNA: TGTGCCAGCCAACTAGCGGGGGCCACAGATACG.

Worth noting for this clone: The read falls 3 residues short of the CDR3 end, and the missing part is taken from the germline J gene. Other DNA sequences within the sample encode an identical CDR3. V gene TRBV30 combines with J gene TRBJ1-3, with a weak D call TRBD1 (6 bases). Trimming left V 4 bases short and J 7 bases short, with 14 bases between. The CDR3 contains 13 residues. CDR1 GTSNPN and CDR2 SVGIG come from the germline V gene (reference sequence). Incomplete CDR3 DNA: TGTGCCTGGAAGGCGGGGGCGGGGAACACC. As protein: CAWKAGAGNT. The entire CDR3 is CAWKAGAGNTIYF.

The covered CDR3 bases are TGTGCCAGCAGTTACTCGAGTAGGCCC. Translated: CASSYSSRP. The CDR3 in full is CASSYSSRPQHF. The chain has TRBV6-2 or TRBV6-3 and TRBJ1-5; D ambiguous. The CDR3 end lies 3 residues beyond the end of the read and is filled in from the germline J gene. Germline V gene sequence: CDR1 MNHEY, CDR2 SVGEGT. The V and J ends lost 0 bases and 9 bases respectively, with 6 bases between them. This CDR3 has 12 amino acids.

With respect to this clone: The DNA ends 3 residues before the CDR3 does, and the rest of the CDR3 is filled in from the germline J gene. The rearrangement joins TRBV6-1 to TRBJ2-3; D may be TRBD1 (6 bases). The CDR3 totals 16 residues. The ends were cut back, 4 bases at V and 2 bases at J, with 16 bases in the middle. Germline V gene sequence: CDR1 MNHNS, CDR2 SASEGT. The CDR3 bases that were read are TGTGCCAGCAGTGCCCAGGGGCCTCCATCCACAGATACG. It yields the protein CASSAQGPPSTDT. The complete CDR3 reads CASSAQGPPSTDTQYF.

Concerning this clone itself: The read halts 3 residues ahead of the CDR3 end, with the missing end drawn from the germline J gene. The chain joins TRBV29-1 to TRBJ2-2; TRBD1 agrees at 7 bases. CDR3 length equals 15 residues. CDR1 and CDR2 (germline): SQVTM, ANQGSEA. V was pared by 6 bases and J by 1 base, with 8 bases of the junction left unmatched. The covered CDR3 bases are TGCAGCGTCCGCGAACGGACAGGGAACACCGGGGAG. Protein sequence: CSVRERTGNTGE. The CDR3 in full is CSVRERTGNTGELFF.

As regards this clone: Coverage ceases 3 residues before the CDR3 finishes, and the germline J gene fills in the end. The chain recombines TRBV18 with TRBJ1-2, with TRBD1 matching 8 bases. The germline gives CDR1 KGHSH, CDR2 LQKENI. The ends lost 2 bases at V and 0 bases at J; junction bases unmatched: 2. CDR3 length: 15 amino acids. The sequenced part of the CDR3 DNA is TGTGCCAGCTCACCAGGACAGGGAGCTAACTATGGC. It is translated as CASSPGQGANYG. The whole CDR3 sequence is CASSPGQGANYGYTF. The whole variable domain, filled in from reference TRBV18 and TRBJ1-2, reads NAGVMQNPRHLVRRRGQEARLRCSPMKGHSHVYWYRQLPEEGLKFMVYLQKENIIDESGMPKERFSAEFPKEGPSILRIQQVVRGDSAAYFCASSPGQGANYGYTFGSGTRLTVV.

Details on this clone: From the germline J gene comes the end of the CDR3, since the read stops 3 residues before it. The rearrangement links TRBV19 to TRBJ2-3, with 10 bases lining up with TRBD2. From germline, CDR1 is LNHDA and CDR2 SQIVND (reference sequence). This CDR3 comprises 14 residues. Trimming took 10 bases from V and 1 from J; bases not matched to a gene: 5. The CDR3: CATVAGGRTDTQYF. The CDR3 DNA, read in part, is TGTGCCACCGTAGCGGGGGGACGCACAGATACG.